These 26 T cell receptor beta chains came from one sample sequenced in a study of blood T cell repertoires in COVID-19 (dated by TCRdb to 2018 to 2020). Library preparation employed the immunoSEQ multiplex PCR assay. Sourced from immuneACCESS, this table was stored by TCRdb with only in-frame sequences that have V and J called. A share of the clones is absent; for the studies checked, an unresolved V gene accounts for under half, and the remainder has no known explanation. The sample profile shows 83,000 or so clones; about 87% of them were found once. Of the sample, around 7.3% falls within the top ten clones. Sample: peripheral blood. The receptors shown here come from a man older than 75 with active or convalescent COVID-19.

The V call is TRBV28, the J call TRBJ1-5; no clear D. Germline loops: CDR1 MDHEN, CDR2 SYDVKM. This CDR3 has 12 residues. V was cut by 7 bases and J by 3 bases, with 7 bases left in between. For the CDR3, the DNA is TGTGCCAGCACCGCGGCCAATCAGCCCCAGCATTTT. Amino acids: CASTAANQPQHF.

This clone was counted between two and nine times. This chain links TRBV6-5 with TRBJ1-2; 9 bases map to TRBD1. Per the germline V gene, CDR1 is MNHEY and CDR2 is SVGAGI. V was clipped by 5 bases and J by 7 bases; unmatched bases: 2. The CDR3 totals 12 residues. CDR3: CASSRQGVGYTF. The CDR3 DNA follows: TGTGCCAGCAGTCGACAGGGGGTTGGCTACACCTTC.

This clone was seen once. The genes are TRBV6-5 and TRBJ1-5; no firm D call. V was shortened by 8 bases and J by 0 bases, with 11 bases between the two germline ends. Germline V lookup: CDR1 MNHEY, CDR2 SVGAGI. The CDR3 is 14 amino acids. The CDR3 reads CASSTTYSNQPQHF. In nucleotides, the CDR3 is TGTGCCAGCTCTACTACTTATAGCAATCAGCCCCAGCATTTT.

The CDR3 region is CASSLARTGILTEAFF. CDR3 DNA: TGTGCCAGCAGCTTAGCCCGAACAGGGATCCTCACTGAAGCTTTCTTT. The chain employs TRBV11-3 and TRBJ1-1; TRBD1 is a possible D gene (6 bases). Trimming pared 1 base from V and 4 bases from J, leaving 16 bases between. CDR3 length: 16 residues. CDR1 and CDR2 from the germline V gene are SGHNT and YENEEA.

The rearrangement links TRBV19 to TRBJ2-6; D remains unclear. The CDR3 loop spans 18 amino acids. V was shortened by 3 bases and J by 0 bases, with 15 bases between the two germline ends. CDR1 and CDR2 from the germline V gene are LNHDA and SQIVND (reference sequence). The CDR3 DNA follows: TGTGCCAGTAGTATCCCCGACGGTTACTACTCTGGGGCCAACGTCCTGACTTTC. Translated, it gives CASSIPDGYYSGANVLTF. Complete variable domain (other parts from reference TRBV19 and TRBJ2-6): DGGITQSPKYLFRKEGQNVTLSCEQNLNHDAMYWYRQDPGQGLRLIYYSQIVNDFQKGDIAEGYSVSREKKESFPLTVTSAQKNPTAFYLCASSIPDGYYSGANVLTFGAGSRLTVL.

The V gene is TRBV11-3, the J gene TRBJ2-2, with a possible D match to TRBD2 (6 bases). Per the germline V gene, CDR1 is SGHNT and CDR2 is YENEEA. The V gene lost 0 bases and the J gene lost 5 bases, with 19 bases spanning the gap. The CDR3 consists of 18 residues. CDR3 amino acids: CASSLESGAIGSTGELFF. Here the CDR3 DNA reads TGTGCCAGCAGCTTAGAGTCGGGAGCGATCGGGTCTACCGGGGAGCTGTTTTTT.

The CDR3 DNA reads TGTGCCAGCAGTTTATGGGCAGGTGAATCAACTAATGAAAAACTGTTTTTT. This sequence encodes CASSLWAGESTNEKLFF. The chain uses TRBV28 and TRBJ1-4; D gene unclear. The germline V gene has CDR1 MDHEN and CDR2 SYDVKM. Deletions cut 0 bases from V and 0 bases from J, with 11 bases between. The CDR3 runs to 17 residues.

The chain joins TRBV11-2 to TRBJ2-7; D is perhaps TRBD2 (5 bases). Looked up from germline, CDR1 is SGHAT and CDR2 is FQNNGV. This CDR3 has 16 residues. Trimming shortened V by 5 bases and J by 4 bases, and 21 bases separated the two germline ends. CDR3 in amino acids: CASSRPSGLIDYEQYV. In nucleotides, the CDR3 is TGTGCCAGCAGCCGACCCAGCGGCCTTATAGATTACGAGCAGTACGTC.

The count of this clone is one. The chain uses TRBV28 and TRBJ2-2; 7 nucleotides match TRBD1. This CDR3 comprises 14 residues. The V gene's germline CDR1 is MDHEN and CDR2 SYDVKM. Trimming cost V 7 bases and J 4 bases; bases outside gene matches: 6. Here the CDR3 reads CASNVGGGTGELFF. The CDR3 coding sequence is TGTGCCAGCAATGTAGGGGGCGGCACCGGGGAGCTGTTTTTT.

The V and J genes are TRBV3-1 (or the pseudogene TRBV3-2) and TRBJ1-2; the D is unclear. The V end lost 1 base, the J end lost 3 bases, and 9 bases lay between the germline ends. CDR3 length: 14 amino acids. Germline loops: CDR1 LGHDT, CDR2 YNNKEL (reference sequence). As DNA, the CDR3 is TGTGCCAGCAGCCAAGCTGCGGTAGACTATGGCTACACCTTC. The encoded protein is CASSQAAVDYGYTF.

The chain has TRBV29-1 and TRBJ1-3; D ambiguous. V was pared by 6 bases and J by 3 bases, with 6 bases between. Germline values: CDR1 SQVTM, CDR2 ANQGSEA. This CDR3 is 11 amino acids long. The CDR3 sequence is CSVSYGNTIYF. The CDR3 DNA reads TGCAGCGTGTCCTATGGAAACACCATATATTTT.

The chain combines TRBV5-1 with TRBJ2-1, with TRBD1 matching 11 bases. The CDR3 consists of 15 residues. The germline CDR1 and CDR2 sequences are SGHRS and YFSETQ. After removal of 4 bases from V and 8 bases from J, the junction contained 8 bases not matched to a gene. CDR3 protein: CASSPGTGGIYEQFF. The DNA of the CDR3 is TGCGCCAGCAGCCCGGGGACAGGGGGAATCTATGAGCAGTTCTTC.

The V gene is TRBV27, the J gene TRBJ2-1; 10 bases align to TRBD2. This CDR3 has 14 residues. CDR1 MNHEY and CDR2 SMNVEV come from the germline V gene (reference sequence). V lost 8 bases and J lost 7; bases outside the gene matches: 8. CDR3 protein: CASWNGLAVNEQFF. In DNA, the CDR3 is TGTGCCAGCTGGAATGGACTAGCGGTAAATGAGCAGTTCTTC.

The CDR3, as DNA: TGTGCCAGCAGCTTACGGTCGAGCACAGATACGCAGTATTTT. It codes for CASSLRSSTDTQYF. The rearrangement joins TRBV7-2 to TRBJ2-3; no definite D call. Germline CDR1 SGHTA, CDR2 FQGNSA. The CDR3 contains 14 residues. Trimming cost V 2 bases and J 0 bases, with 6 bases left between them.

This rearrangement joins TRBV7-2 to TRBJ1-3, with TRBD1 as a possible D gene (6 bases). Germline loops: CDR1 SGHTA, CDR2 FQGNSA. Trimming cost V 1 base and J 4 bases, with 17 bases left between them. The CDR3 is made up of 17 amino acids. The CDR3 reads CASSLEDRPLAGNTIYF. CDR3 nucleotide sequence: TGTGCCAGCAGCTTAGAGGACAGACCCCTTGCGGGAAACACCATATATTTT.

The chain recombines TRBV7-3 with TRBJ2-7; tentatively, D is TRBD1 (6 bases). The CDR3 has 18 residues. Trimming removed 1 base at V and 3 bases at J, with 22 bases between. Germline V gives CDR1 SGHTA, CDR2 FQGTGA. The CDR3 here is CASSLILPQGFCYYEQYV. CDR3 sequence (DNA): TGTGCCAGCAGCTTAATCTTGCCACAGGGTTTTTGTTACTACGAGCAGTACGTC.

The chain joins TRBV2 to TRBJ2-5; D ambiguous. The CDR3 length is 11 residues. Germline values: CDR1 SNHLY, CDR2 FYNNEI. Trimming shortened V by 3 bases and J by 8 bases, and 7 bases separated the two germline ends. The CDR3 loop reads CASSEESTQYF. The CDR3, as DNA: TGTGCCAGCAGTGAGGAGTCTACCCAGTACTTC.

The rearrangement joins TRBV18 to TRBJ2-2, with 7 bases fitting TRBD2. Germline assignment: CDR1 KGHSH and CDR2 LQKENI. This CDR3 region has 16 residues. V lost 0 bases, J lost 1 base, and 2 bases stayed unmatched. This CDR3 reads CASSPPTSRNTGELFF. The CDR3 nucleotides read TGTGCCAGCTCACCACCGACTAGCCGGAACACCGGGGAGCTGTTTTTT.

This clone has a single count. The chain uses TRBV20-1 and TRBJ1-6, with 7 bases matching TRBD1. The germline V gene has CDR1 DFQATT and CDR2 SNEGSKA (reference sequence). The CDR3 has 11 amino acids. The V gene end was trimmed by 4 bases and the J gene end by 19 bases; junction bases not matched to a gene: 10. DNA for the CDR3: TGCAGTGCTAAGGGGGACAGTCTCTTTCACTTT. The encoded protein is CSAKGDSLFHF.

The chain couples TRBV6-5 to TRBJ2-5, with 9 bases aligning to TRBD2. There are 14 residues in the CDR3. Trimming at V came to 8 bases and at J to 4 bases, leaving 8 bases not matched to a gene. CDR1 is MNHEY, CDR2 SVGAGI, per germline. Here the CDR3 DNA reads TGTGCCAGCGGGCTTCAACTAGCGGGAGAGACCCAGTACTTC. This encodes CASGLQLAGETQYF.

The chain joins TRBV6-5 to TRBJ2-7, with 8 bases matching TRBD1. Per germline, CDR1 MNHEY and CDR2 SVGAGI. The CDR3 has 14 residues. J gave up 6 bases and V 7 bases, and 11 bases lay outside the gene matches. CDR3: CASTTTGALLEQYV. CDR3 bases: TGTGCCAGCACCACGACAGGGGCCTTACTCGAGCAGTACGTC.

The rearrangement uses TRBV11-2 and TRBJ1-6; no definite D call. The CDR3 has 15 residues. Looked up from germline, CDR1 is SGHAT and CDR2 is FQNNGV. The ends were cut back, 4 bases at V and 8 bases at J, with 15 bases in the middle. DNA for the CDR3: TGTGCCAGCAGCTCAAGATTGTTCCGGGATTCACCCCTCCACTTT. Its protein product is CASSSRLFRDSPLHF.

The V call is TRBV4-2, the J call TRBJ2-1; D call uncertain. The V gene lost 1 base and the J gene lost 4 bases, with 11 bases spanning the gap. Germline V gene lookup returns CDR1 LGHNA and CDR2 YNFKEQ. The CDR3 spans 15 residues. CDR3 sequence reads: CASSQVSTWYNEQFF. CDR3 DNA: TGTGCCAGCAGCCAAGTGTCGACATGGTACAATGAGCAGTTCTTC.

This rearrangement joins TRBV7-3 to TRBJ2-1; a weak D match, TRBD1 (6 bases). There are 16 residues in the CDR3. V was pared by 5 bases and J by 3 bases, with 17 bases between. The germline V gene encodes CDR1 SGHTA and CDR2 FQGTGA. In DNA, the CDR3 is TGTGCCAGCAGCCCCAGGGGTGAGGCCAGCTACAATGAGCAGTTCTTC. Amino acids: CASSPRGEASYNEQFF.

The J gene is TRBJ1-1, the V gene TRBV2; D is undetermined. The CDR3 is 14 amino acids. Trimming shortened V by 6 bases and J by 1 base, and 12 bases separated the two germline ends. Germline CDR1 SNHLY, CDR2 FYNNEI. The CDR3 DNA follows: TGTGCCAGCAGAGCGGACGGTTCGAACACTGAAGCTTTCTTT. It is translated as CASRADGSNTEAFF.

The chain has TRBV7-9 and TRBJ2-3, with unresolved D. V lost 5 bases and J lost 2, with 8 bases in between. The CDR3 runs 13 residues. CDR1 and CDR2 (germline): SEHNR, FQNEAQ (reference sequence). DNA of the CDR3: TGTGCCAGCAGCGACTCCAACACAGATACGCAGTATTTT. This encodes CASSDSNTDTQYF.